This T cell receptor (beta chain) emerged from a study of blood T cell repertoires in COVID-19. Study summary: Sites in the United States, Italy and Spain provided acute and convalescent COVID-19 samples. PBMCs, B-cell-depleted T cells, or T cells were the source of the cDNA or gDNA that made up the material.

This clone turned up a few times. In the authors' workflow: From reference gene primer amplification, estimates of nucleated cell counts were derived. TCRdb keeps only in-frame clones here, not all; method: immunoSEQ multiplex PCR. D and trimming were read from the DNA, whereas the V and J calls and clone size are those reported in that table. This table has about 250,000 clones, 80% to 90% appearing once. The sequenced sample was peripheral blood. The receptor was derived from a man in his forties or fifties with acute or convalescent COVID-19.

The CDR3 DNA sequence: TGTGCCAGCAGTTCGCGGGAGAGGTCCTACGAGCAGTACTTC. Translating gives CASSSRERSYEQYF. This rearrangement joins TRBV6-5 to TRBJ2-7, with 7 bases lining up with TRBD2. Unmatched junction bases numbered 4, after V lost 4 bases and J lost 1 base. Germline V lookup: CDR1 MNHEY, CDR2 SVGAGI. The CDR3 runs to 14 residues.